The 19 T cell receptor beta chains reported below all come from one sample, sequenced in a study of HIV-infected patients and healthy controls. Reverse transcription used around 500 ng RNA and constant-region primers for alpha and beta. Each of the alpha and beta chains got its own library through chain-specific third strand synthesis with indices. In TCRdb, the 5' RACE reads were re-called with MiXCR into one record per CDR3 protein. The sample lists approximately 7,600 distinct CDR3 sequences; over 8% were seen once. The repertoire came from unfractionated whole blood and reflected all unsorted peripheral T cells. The sequencing used blood, collected before antiretroviral therapy. These receptors all stem from an adult with HIV infection.

This clonotype has a count of ten or more. CDR3 in amino acids: CASSLAEKFEAFF. CDR3 sequence (DNA): TGTGCCAGCAGCTTGGCCGAGAAGTTTGAAGCTTTCTTT. The chain recombines TRBV5-4 with TRBJ1-1; D unclear. The CDR3 covers 13 residues. Trimming removed 0 bases at V and 7 bases at J, with 10 bases between. Germline assignment: CDR1 SGHNT and CDR2 YYREEE (reference sequence).

This clonotype was observed many times. V usage is TRBV7-2 and J usage is TRBJ2-7; D is possibly TRBD2 (7 bases). The CDR3 runs 15 residues. V lost 3 bases, J lost 2 bases, and 14 bases lay in between. Germline V CDR1 and CDR2: SGHTA, FQGNSA. Here the CDR3 DNA reads TGTGCCAGCAGCTTGGGGGTCGGGGGGCCCTACGAGCAGTACTTC. Its protein product is CASSLGVGGPYEQYF.

In its sample, this clonotype was seen many times. V is TRBV28 and J is TRBJ1-2; tentative D call: TRBD1 (6 bases). The germline CDR1 and CDR2 sequences are MDHEN and SYDVKM. CDR3 length: 14 amino acids. V was shortened by 8 bases and J by 4 bases, with 17 bases between the two germline ends. The CDR3 region has the DNA TGTGCCAGCGGTGGGACAAAGAGTTTCTATGGCTACACCTTC. Amino acids: CASGGTKSFYGYTF.

Only a few counts were recorded for this clonotype. J is TRBJ2-6 and V is TRBV19; the D gene is possibly TRBD1 (6 bases). The CDR3 loop spans 14 amino acids. CDR1 LNHDA and CDR2 SQIVND come from the germline V gene (reference sequence). Trimming removed 5 bases from V and 2 bases from J, with 7 bases in between. Here the CDR3 DNA reads TGTGCCAGTAGTTCAGGGGCTGGGGCCAACGTCCTGACTTTC. This translates into CASSSGAGANVLTF.

The table lists this clonotype with many counts. The V and J genes are TRBV12-3 or TRBV12-4 and TRBJ2-1; no definite D call. CDR3 length: 16 amino acids. V lost 6 bases and J 0 bases, leaving 15 bases between the germline ends. The CDR3, as DNA: TGTGCCAGCAGCCCGGGCCATTCCAGCTCCTACAATGAGCAGTTCTTC. Its translation is CASSPGHSSSYNEQFF.

This clonotype was counted ten times or more. The genes are TRBV6-5 and TRBJ2-3; 16 nucleotides match TRBD2. This CDR3 region has 17 residues. Losses at the gene ends were 6 bases for V and 5 bases for J; bases not matched to a gene: 8. CDR1 MNHEY and CDR2 SVGAGI come from the germline V gene. Here the CDR3 reads CASSTGLAGGRLDTQYF. The CDR3, as DNA: TGTGCCAGCAGCACGGGACTAGCGGGAGGGCGTTTAGATACGCAGTATTTT.

This clonotype was seen repeatedly, ten times or more. The chain is built from TRBV12-3 or TRBV12-4 and TRBJ2-7; 12 nucleotides align to TRBD1. The CDR3 runs to 14 residues. V trimming: 7 bases; J trimming: 6 bases; junction bases outside the gene matches: 7. CDR3 bases: TGTGCCAGCACCTATGGGGACAGGGGGCGCGAGCAGTACTTC. Translating it yields CASTYGDRGREQYF.

This clonotype was recorded at least ten times. The chain combines TRBV4-3 with TRBJ2-7; TRBD1 is a possible D gene (5 bases). Trimming left V 0 bases short and J 4 bases short, with 7 bases between. CDR3 size: 13 residues. Germline-derived CDR1 and CDR2 are LGHNA and YSLEER. The CDR3 spells CASSQDQGYEQYF. As DNA, the CDR3 is TGCGCCAGCAGCCAAGACCAGGGATACGAGCAGTACTTC.

This CDR3 reads CASSQGLPSTDTQYF. DNA of the CDR3: TGCGCCAGCAGCCAAGGGCTACCCAGCACAGATACGCAGTATTTT. The chain couples TRBV4-3 to TRBJ2-3; D gene ambiguous. Trimming cost V 1 base and J 0 bases, with 8 bases left between them. In germline, CDR1 is LGHNA, CDR2 YSLEER. This CDR3 is built from 15 residues.

In this sample, this clonotype turned up many times. The chain joins TRBV9 to TRBJ2-1; D unclear. V gave up 2 bases and J gave up 0 bases, with 9 bases separating them. The germline V gene has CDR1 SGDLS and CDR2 YYNGEE. This CDR3 has 15 amino acids. CDR3 nucleotide sequence: TGTGCCAGCAGCGTGGCAGACACCTCCTACAATGAGCAGTTCTTC. Translated: CASSVADTSYNEQFF.

This clonotype came up many times. This chain links TRBV4-1 with TRBJ1-6, with D perhaps TRBD1 (5 bases). There are 16 residues in the CDR3. Trimming removed 3 bases from V and 4 bases from J, with 13 bases in between. Per germline, CDR1 MGHRA and CDR2 YSYEKL. CDR3: CASSHVEQGYNSPLHF. The CDR3 region has the DNA TGCGCCAGCAGCCATGTCGAGCAGGGATATAATTCACCCCTCCACTTT.

This chain joins TRBV5-6 and TRBJ2-7; D is ambiguous. This CDR3 has 14 residues. Germline loops: CDR1 SGHDT, CDR2 YYEEEE. The germline V and J ends were trimmed by 1 base and 3 bases, with 11 bases remaining between them. CDR3 region: CASSLTPSGYEQYF. The DNA for the CDR3 is TGTGCCAGCAGCTTGACACCCTCGGGCTACGAGCAGTACTTC. The variable domain in full, completed from reference TRBV5-6 and TRBJ2-7, reads DAGVTQSPTHLIKTRGQQVTLRCSPKSGHDTVSWYQQALGQGPQFIFQYYEEEERQRGNFPDRFSGHQFPNYSSELNVNALLLGDSALYLCASSLTPSGYEQYFGPGTRLTVT.

Many counts were recorded for this clonotype. The rearrangement joins TRBV3-1 to TRBJ2-5; D might be TRBD1 or TRBD2, each matching 5 bases. This CDR3 has 14 amino acids. The ends were cut back, 0 bases at V and 2 bases at J, with 7 bases in the middle. From germline, CDR1 is LGHDT and CDR2 YNNKEL (reference sequence). The CDR3 is CASSQEGPQETQYF. In DNA form, the CDR3 reads TGTGCCAGCAGCCAAGAGGGACCACAAGAGACCCAGTACTTC.

This clonotype was seen ten or more times. The V gene is TRBV7-6, the J gene TRBJ2-1; 12 bases agree with TRBD2. The germline V gene encodes CDR1 SGHVS and CDR2 FNYEAQ. V was clipped by 1 base and J by 7 bases; unmatched bases: 14. The CDR3 runs to 19 residues. The chain's CDR3 is CASSLVGLAGRRKGNEQFF. CDR3 nucleotides: TGTGCCAGCAGCTTAGTTGGACTAGCGGGAAGGAGGAAGGGAAATGAGCAGTTCTTC.

The genes are TRBV4-1 and TRBJ2-1, with unresolved D. Germline V gene lookup returns CDR1 MGHRA and CDR2 YSYEKL. CDR3 size: 14 residues. Trimming took off 4 bases at V and 1 base at J, with 8 bases between the two ends. This CDR3 is CASSPGPSYNEQFF. The CDR3 bases are TGCGCCAGCAGCCCGGGCCCTTCCTACAATGAGCAGTTCTTC.

In this sample, this clonotype turned up a few times. The CDR3, as DNA: TGTGCCAGCAGTTTACATAGGGACGCCGTTCAGTACTTC. Amino acid sequence: CASSLHRDAVQYF. The genes are TRBV12-3 or TRBV12-4 and TRBJ2-4; either TRBD1 or TRBD2 may supply D (5 bases each). This CDR3 is built from 13 residues. Trimming left V 2 bases short and J 11 bases short, with 13 bases between.

This clonotype came up many times. The CDR3 sequence: CASSLTNSPLHF. The DNA of the CDR3 is TGTGCCAGCAGTTTGACCAATTCACCCCTCCACTTT. The rearrangement joins TRBV28 to TRBJ1-6; D unclear. V was trimmed by 3 bases and J by 7 bases, leaving 4 bases between them. Germline V CDR1 and CDR2: MDHEN, SYDVKM. The CDR3 runs 12 residues.

This clonotype has at least ten counts. The rearrangement joins TRBV6-2 or TRBV6-3 to TRBJ2-1, with TRBD2 matching 7 bases. J lost 4 bases, V lost 2 bases, and 5 bases had no gene match. The CDR3 has 15 amino acids. The V gene's germline CDR1 is MNHEY and CDR2 SVGEGT. In nucleotides, the CDR3 is TGTGCCAGCAGTTACGAAGACGGGAGGTACAATGAGCAGTTCTTC. Translating gives CASSYEDGRYNEQFF.

Ten or more counts support this clonotype. The genes are TRBV5-1 and TRBJ1-1; D ambiguous. Trimming stripped 0 bases from V and 0 bases from J, with 9 bases between. There are 15 residues in the CDR3. Germline-derived CDR1 and CDR2 are SGHRS and YFSETQ. DNA for the CDR3: TGCGCCAGCAGCTTGGCCACCGGCTTGAACACTGAAGCTTTCTTT. Its protein product is CASSLATGLNTEAFF.